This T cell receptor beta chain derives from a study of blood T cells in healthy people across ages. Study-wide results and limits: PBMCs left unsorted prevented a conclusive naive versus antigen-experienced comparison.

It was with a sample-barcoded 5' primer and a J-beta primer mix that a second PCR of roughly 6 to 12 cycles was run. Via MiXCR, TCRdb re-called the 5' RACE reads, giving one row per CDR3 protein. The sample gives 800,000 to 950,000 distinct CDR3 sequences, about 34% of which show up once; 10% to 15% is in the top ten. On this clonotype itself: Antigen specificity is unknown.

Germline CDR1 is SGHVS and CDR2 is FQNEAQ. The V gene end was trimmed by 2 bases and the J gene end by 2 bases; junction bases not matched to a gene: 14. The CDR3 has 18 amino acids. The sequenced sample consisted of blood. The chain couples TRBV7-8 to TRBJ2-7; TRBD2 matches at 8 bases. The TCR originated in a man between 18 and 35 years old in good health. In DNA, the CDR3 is TGTGCCAGCAGCTTAAGCTCCGGGGTGCGGGGGGTTCCCTACGAGCAGTACTTC. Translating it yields CASSLSSGVRGVPYEQYF.